These 4 T cell receptor beta chains share one sample of origin, sequenced in a study of OX40 agonist ivuxolimab in advanced cancers. The protocol was immunoSEQ multiplex PCR, while the TCRdb copy is restricted to in-frame clones and leaves out a portion. Among about 100,000 clones listed, 86% were seen once. The sample in question was CD4+ or CD8+ T cells sorted from blood, obtained in a trial of the OX40 agonist ivuxolimab. Receptors originate from an adult with an advanced solid tumor such as melanoma, head and neck, liver or kidney cancer.

The gene calls are TRBV16 and TRBJ2-7, with unresolved D. CDR1 and CDR2 from the germline V gene are KGHSY and FQNENV. V was cut by 4 bases and J by 1 base, with 11 bases left in between. The CDR3 consists of 14 residues. The CDR3 reads CASSLSPFSYEQYF. CDR3 DNA: TGTGCCAGCAGCCTGAGCCCCTTTTCCTACGAGCAGTACTTC.

This clone came up once. The chain has TRBV18 and TRBJ2-3; D gene ambiguous. This CDR3 is built from 14 residues. Germline V gene sequence: CDR1 KGHSH, CDR2 LQKENI. Trimming removed 0 bases from V and 3 bases from J, with 7 bases in between. CDR3: CASSPPGRTDTQYF. The CDR3 nucleotides are TGTGCCAGCTCACCACCGGGAAGAACAGATACGCAGTATTTT.

The J gene is TRBJ2-3, the V gene TRBV9; no reliable D call. In germline, CDR1 is SGDLS, CDR2 YYNGEE. V was clipped by 3 bases and J by 6 bases, with 8 bases between them. This CDR3 region has 12 residues. In nucleotides, the CDR3 is TGTGCCAGCAGCGCCCTCTCTGATACGCAGTATTTT. Translation: CASSALSDTQYF. The complete variable domain, with remaining parts taken from reference TRBV9 and TRBJ2-3, reads DSGVTQTPKHLITATGQRVTLRCSPRSGDLSVYWYQQSLDQGLQFLIQYYNGEERAKGNILERFSAQQFPDLHSELNLSSLELGDSALYFCASSALSDTQYFGPGTRLTVL.

This rearrangement joins TRBV30 to TRBJ1-1, with D perhaps TRBD1 (6 bases). V was shortened by 2 bases and J by 13 bases, with 20 bases between the two germline ends. CDR1 is GTSNPN and CDR2 is SVGIG in the germline V gene (reference sequence). The CDR3 totals 13 residues. The CDR3 DNA reads TGTGCCTGGAGTAAGGGGGGAGCGTCAGGGTTTTTCTTT. Protein sequence: CAWSKGGASGFFF. Based on the CDR3 plus reference TRBV30 and TRBJ1-1, the full variable domain is SQTIHQWPATLVQPVGSPLSLECTVEGTSNPNLYWYRQAAGRGLQLLFYSVGIGQISSEVPQNLSASRPQDRQFILSSKKLLLSDSGFYLCAWSKGGASGFFFGQGTRLTVV.